The 8 T cell receptor beta chains in this list originate from one sample, sequenced in a study of T-cell memory formation after mild COVID-19. One entry per CDR3 protein, called by TCRdb with MiXCR from the 5' RACE reads. The sample lists 500,000 to 650,000 distinct CDR3 sequences, roughly a fifth occurring once. Sequencing was carried out using PBMCs or a T cell subset sorted from them (not recorded which). The source is an adult woman who had mild COVID-19 (a few samples of this study predate the infection). Cell type and time point are not known.

This clonotype was observed a few times. V and J are TRBV6-2 or TRBV6-3 and TRBJ2-1; weak D call: TRBD2 (7 bases). The CDR3 is 17 residues long. In germline, CDR1 is MNHEY, CDR2 SVGEGT. V was cut by 0 bases and J by 1 base, with 13 bases left in between. CDR3 in DNA: TGTGCCAGCAGTTACTCGTTCGGGGGGCTGTCCTACAATGAGCAGTTCTTC. Amino acid sequence: CASSYSFGGLSYNEQFF.

The gene calls are TRBV4-2 and TRBJ2-2; maybe TRBD1 (6 bases). The CDR3 is 15 amino acids. Trimming stripped 1 base from V and 10 bases from J, with 16 bases between. CDR1 is LGHNA and CDR2 is YNFKEQ in the germline V gene. CDR3 DNA: TGTGCCAGCAGCCAAGCAGTGGGACACCCTTCGGAGCTGTTTTTT. As protein: CASSQAVGHPSELFF.

Only a few counts were recorded for this clonotype. J is TRBJ1-5 and V is TRBV12-3 or TRBV12-4, with D hard to call. Trimming took off 9 bases at V and 9 bases at J, with 15 bases between the two ends. The CDR3 runs 12 residues. The chain's CDR3 is CASNTLSAPQHF. CDR3 nucleotides: TGTGCCAGTAACACCTTGTCCGCGCCCCAGCATTTT.

This clonotype was counted a few times. V and J are TRBV12-3 or TRBV12-4 and TRBJ2-1, with D perhaps assigned TRBD1 or TRBD2 (5 bases each). V dropped 4 bases and J dropped 4 bases, with 17 bases sitting between them. The CDR3 spans 16 residues. CDR3 region: CASSSTGPRVYNEQFF. The CDR3 DNA sequence: TGTGCCAGCAGTTCAACGGGACCCCGAGTATACAATGAGCAGTTCTTC.

This clonotype has only a few counts. V gene TRBV7-2 combines with J gene TRBJ1-2; D is perhaps TRBD1 (5 bases). Germline CDR1 reads SGHTA; CDR2 reads FQGNSA. CDR3 length: 14 residues. V was clipped by 2 bases and J by 8 bases, with 15 bases between them. In DNA, the CDR3 is TGTGCCAGCAGCTTATTCGTACGGGGGAACGGCTACACCTTC. It is translated as CASSLFVRGNGYTF. The whole variable domain, filled in from reference TRBV7-2 and TRBJ1-2, reads GAGVSQSPSNKVTEKGKDVELRCDPISGHTALYWYRQSLGQGLEFLIYFQGNSAPDKSGLPSDRFSAERTGGSVSTLTIQRTQQEDSAVYLCASSLFVRGNGYTFGSGTRLTVV.

This clonotype was seen repeatedly, ten times or more. Sequence at one end of the junction differs from germline and may be a read error. This chain uses TRBV5-1 with TRBJ1-1; D not resolved. Germline values: CDR1 SGHRS, CDR2 YFSETQ. This CDR3 spans 13 amino acids. CDR3 in amino acids: CASSLATNTEAFF. The CDR3 DNA follows: TGTGCCAGCAGCTTGGCGACAAACACTGAAGCTTTCTTT.

The V and J genes are TRBV6-5 and TRBJ2-5; D perhaps matches TRBD1 (5 bases). V lost 6 bases to trimming and J lost 1 base, with 12 bases between them. Germline-derived CDR1 and CDR2 are MNHEY and SVGAGI. The CDR3 covers 14 residues. The CDR3 DNA reads as TGTGCCAGCAGGCCTCCAGGGTTCCAAGAGACCCAGTACTTC. It codes for CASRPPGFQETQYF.

In its sample, this clonotype was seen a few times. The chain carries TRBV6-2 or TRBV6-3 and TRBJ2-7, with D hard to call. Trimming left V 1 base short and J 3 bases short, with 7 bases between. Germline-derived CDR1 and CDR2 are MNHEY and SVGEGT. The CDR3 is 13 amino acids. The CDR3 sequence: CASSYLTLYEQYF. As DNA, the CDR3 is TGTGCCAGCAGTTACTTGACACTCTACGAGCAGTACTTC.